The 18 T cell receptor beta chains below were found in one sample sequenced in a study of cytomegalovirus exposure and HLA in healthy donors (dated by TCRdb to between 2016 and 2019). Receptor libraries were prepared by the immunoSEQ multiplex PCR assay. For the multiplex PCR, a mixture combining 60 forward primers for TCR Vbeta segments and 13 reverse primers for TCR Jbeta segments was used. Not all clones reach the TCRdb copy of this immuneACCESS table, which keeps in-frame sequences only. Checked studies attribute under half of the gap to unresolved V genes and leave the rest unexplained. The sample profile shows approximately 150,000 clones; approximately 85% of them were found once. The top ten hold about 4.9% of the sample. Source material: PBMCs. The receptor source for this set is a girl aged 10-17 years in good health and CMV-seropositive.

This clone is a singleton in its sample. The CDR3 sequence is CASSQSRDRVDYNEQFF. CDR3 sequence (DNA): TGCGCCAGCAGCCAATCCCGGGACAGGGTTGATTACAATGAGCAGTTCTTC. The chain combines TRBV4-1 with TRBJ2-1, with 9 bases that match TRBD1. The CDR3 totals 17 residues. With 2 bases clipped from V and 4 bases from J, the junction kept 9 bases outside the gene matches. CDR1 MGHRA and CDR2 YSYEKL come from the germline V gene.

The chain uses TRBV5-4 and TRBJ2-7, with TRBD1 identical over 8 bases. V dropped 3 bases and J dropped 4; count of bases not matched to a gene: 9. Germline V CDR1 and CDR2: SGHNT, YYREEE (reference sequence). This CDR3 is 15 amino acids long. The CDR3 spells CASSYTGTGVYEQYF. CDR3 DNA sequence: TGTGCCAGCAGCTACACCGGGACAGGAGTTTACGAGCAGTACTTC.

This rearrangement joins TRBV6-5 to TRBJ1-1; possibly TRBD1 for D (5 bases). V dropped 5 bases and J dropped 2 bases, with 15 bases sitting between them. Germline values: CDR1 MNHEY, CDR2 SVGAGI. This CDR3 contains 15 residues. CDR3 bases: TGTGCCAGCAGTCTCGGGGGGTGGGGAAACACTGAAGCTTTCTTT. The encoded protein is CASSLGGWGNTEAFF.

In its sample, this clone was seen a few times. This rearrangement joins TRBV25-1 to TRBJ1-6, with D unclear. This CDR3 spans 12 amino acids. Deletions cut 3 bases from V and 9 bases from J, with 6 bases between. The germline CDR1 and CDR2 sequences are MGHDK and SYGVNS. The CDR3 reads CASSDGPSPLHF. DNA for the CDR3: TGTGCCAGCAGTGATGGCCCTTCACCCCTCCACTTT.

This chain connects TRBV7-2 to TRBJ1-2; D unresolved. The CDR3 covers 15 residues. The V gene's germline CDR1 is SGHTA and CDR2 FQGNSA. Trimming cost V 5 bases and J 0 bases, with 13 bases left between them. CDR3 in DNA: TGTGCCAGCAGCAATGGACGGGGAGCTAACTATGGCTACACCTTC. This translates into CASSNGRGANYGYTF. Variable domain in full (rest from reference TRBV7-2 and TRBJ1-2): GAGVSQSPSNKVTEKGKDVELRCDPISGHTALYWYRQSLGQGLEFLIYFQGNSAPDKSGLPSDRFSAERTGGSVSTLTIQRTQQEDSAVYLCASSNGRGANYGYTFGSGTRLTVV.

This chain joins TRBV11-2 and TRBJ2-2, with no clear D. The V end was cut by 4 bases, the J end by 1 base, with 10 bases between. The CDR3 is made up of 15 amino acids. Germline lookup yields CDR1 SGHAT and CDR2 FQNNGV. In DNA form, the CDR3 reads TGTGCCAGCAGCTCGTCGCAGCGGAACACCGGGGAGCTGTTTTTT. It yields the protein CASSSSQRNTGELFF.

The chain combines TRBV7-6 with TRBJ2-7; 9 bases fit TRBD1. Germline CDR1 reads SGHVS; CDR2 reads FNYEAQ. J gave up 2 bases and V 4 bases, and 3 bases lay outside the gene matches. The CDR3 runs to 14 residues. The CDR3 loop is CASSSTGGAYEQYF. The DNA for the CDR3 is TGTGCCAGCAGCTCGACAGGGGGTGCCTACGAGCAGTACTTC.

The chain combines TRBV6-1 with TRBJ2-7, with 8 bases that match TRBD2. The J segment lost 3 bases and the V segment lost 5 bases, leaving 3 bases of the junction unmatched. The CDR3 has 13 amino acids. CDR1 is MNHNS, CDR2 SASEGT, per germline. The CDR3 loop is CASSLGTSYEQYF. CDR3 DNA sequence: TGTGCCAGCAGTTTAGGGACTAGCTACGAGCAGTACTTC.

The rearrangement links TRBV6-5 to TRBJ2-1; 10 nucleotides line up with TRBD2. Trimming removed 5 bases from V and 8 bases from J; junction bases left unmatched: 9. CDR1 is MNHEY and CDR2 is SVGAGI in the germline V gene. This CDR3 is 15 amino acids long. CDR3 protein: CASSRSGGSVDEQFF. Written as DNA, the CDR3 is TGTGCCAGCAGTCGTAGCGGGGGGAGTGTGGATGAGCAGTTCTTC.

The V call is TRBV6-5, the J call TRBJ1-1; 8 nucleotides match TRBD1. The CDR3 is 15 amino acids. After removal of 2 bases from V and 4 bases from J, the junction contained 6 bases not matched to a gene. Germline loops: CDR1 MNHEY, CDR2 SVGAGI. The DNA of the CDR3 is TGTGCCAGCAGTTACGTGGACAGGGTCTTCACTGAAGCTTTCTTT. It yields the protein CASSYVDRVFTEAFF.

The chain's CDR3 is CASSPGTPTGEQYF. Here the CDR3 DNA reads TGTGCCAGCAGTCCCGGGACACCAACGGGCGAGCAGTACTTC. The chain is built from TRBV6-5 and TRBJ2-7; D possibly corresponds to TRBD1 (6 bases). The CDR3 totals 14 residues. V lost 5 bases and J 6 bases, leaving 17 bases between the germline ends. Germline assignment: CDR1 MNHEY and CDR2 SVGAGI.

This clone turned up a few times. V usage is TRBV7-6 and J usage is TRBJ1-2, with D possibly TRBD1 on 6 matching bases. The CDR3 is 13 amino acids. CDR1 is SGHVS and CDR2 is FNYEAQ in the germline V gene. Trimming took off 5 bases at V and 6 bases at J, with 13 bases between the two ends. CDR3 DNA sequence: TGTGCCAGCAGCCGGTTACAGGGTGATGGCTACACCTTC. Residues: CASSRLQGDGYTF.

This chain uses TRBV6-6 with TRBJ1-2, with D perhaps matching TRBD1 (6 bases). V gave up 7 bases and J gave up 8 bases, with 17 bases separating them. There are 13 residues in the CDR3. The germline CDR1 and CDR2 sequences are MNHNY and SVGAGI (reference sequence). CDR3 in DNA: TGTGCCAGCACCGATGACAGGCTAATGGGCTACACCTTC. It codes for CASTDDRLMGYTF.

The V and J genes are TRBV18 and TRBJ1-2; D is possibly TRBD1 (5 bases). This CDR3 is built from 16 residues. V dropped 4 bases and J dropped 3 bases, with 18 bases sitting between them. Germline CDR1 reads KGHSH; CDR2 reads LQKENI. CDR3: CASSLAGQIFYYGYTF. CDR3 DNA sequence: TGTGCCAGCTCACTGGCAGGGCAGATTTTTTACTATGGCTACACCTTC. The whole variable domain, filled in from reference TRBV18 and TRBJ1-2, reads NAGVMQNPRHLVRRRGQEARLRCSPMKGHSHVYWYRQLPEEGLKFMVYLQKENIIDESGMPKERFSAEFPKEGPSILRIQQVVRGDSAAYFCASSLAGQIFYYGYTFGSGTRLTVV.

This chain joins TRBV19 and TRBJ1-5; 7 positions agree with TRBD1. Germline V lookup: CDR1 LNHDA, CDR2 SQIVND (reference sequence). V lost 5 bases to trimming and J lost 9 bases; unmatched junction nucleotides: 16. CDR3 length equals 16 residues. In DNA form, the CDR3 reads TGTGCCAGTAGTGACCGGGATGGAGGGGGCCCGATGCCCCAGCATTTT. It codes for CASSDRDGGGPMPQHF.

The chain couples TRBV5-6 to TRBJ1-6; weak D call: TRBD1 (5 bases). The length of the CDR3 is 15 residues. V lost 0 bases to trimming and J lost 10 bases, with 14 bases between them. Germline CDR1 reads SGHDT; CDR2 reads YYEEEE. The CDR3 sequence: CASSLGPDSRSPLHF. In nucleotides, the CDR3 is TGTGCCAGCAGCTTGGGGCCCGACAGTCGCTCACCCCTCCACTTT.

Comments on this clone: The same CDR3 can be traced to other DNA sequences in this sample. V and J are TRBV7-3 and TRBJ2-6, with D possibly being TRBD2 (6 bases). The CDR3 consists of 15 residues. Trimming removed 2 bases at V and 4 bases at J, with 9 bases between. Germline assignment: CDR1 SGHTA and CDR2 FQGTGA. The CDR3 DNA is TGTGCCAGCAGCTTAGGAGGGACCGGGGCCAACGTCCTGACTTTC. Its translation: CASSLGGTGANVLTF.

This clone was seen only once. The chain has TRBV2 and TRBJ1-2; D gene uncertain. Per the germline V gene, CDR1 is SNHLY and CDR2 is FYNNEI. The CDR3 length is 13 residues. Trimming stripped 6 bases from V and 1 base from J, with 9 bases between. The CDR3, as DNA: TGTGCCAGCAGCCCACTGAGTAACTATGGCTACACCTTC. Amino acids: CASSPLSNYGYTF.